Listed below are T cell receptor beta chains from one sample, sequenced in a study of response to subunit inactivated influenza vaccine. TCRdb recomputed calls from the RT-PCR reads with MiXCR, one row per CDR3 protein. This table holds roughly 700,000 distinct CDR3 sequences, around 14% found once. The source was PBMCs from blood, collected 11 to 12 days after vaccination. The receptors were sampled from a man aged 45-65 years who received an inactivated influenza vaccine. CDR3s include the opening cysteine and the closing phenylalanine or tryptophan. A D gene is named only where the DNA matches it firmly. Expanded clones get a size class; other rows say once, few or many, or leave the size out.

V: TRBV20-1
D: TRBD2
J: TRBJ2-1
size: .
DNA: TGCAGTGCTAGGCCGGGACTAGCGGTCTACAATGAGCAGTTCTTC
CDR3: CSARPGLAVYNEQFF

V: TRBV4-1
D: .
J: TRBJ2-7
size: many
DNA: TGCGCCAGCAGCCCACCGAACAGGGACGAGCAGTACTTC
CDR3: CASSPPNRDEQYF

V: TRBV28
D: .
J: TRBJ2-7
size: many
DNA: TGTGCCAGCAGTTTAGGCCCCCGAAGGTATATATACGAGCAGTACTTC
CDR3: CASSLGPRRYIYEQYF

V: TRBV12-3/TRBV12-4
D: TRBD1
J: TRBJ2-1
size: few
DNA: TGTGCCAGCAGCCGTTGGGGGACAGGGATCGATGAGCAGTTCTTC
CDR3: CASSRWGTGIDEQFF

V: TRBV3-1
D: .
J: TRBJ2-5
size: many
DNA: TGTGCCAGCAGCCGCTGGGGTAGCTACCAAGAGACCCAGTACTTC
CDR3: CASSRWGSYQETQYF

V: TRBV10-3
D: TRBD2
J: TRBJ2-1
size: few
DNA: TGTGCCACCGGGACTAGCGGGATGTCTGGCTCCTACAATGAGCAGTTCTTC
CDR3: CATGTSGMSGSYNEQFF

V: TRBV11-1
D: TRBD2
J: TRBJ2-1
size: few
DNA: TGTGCCAGCAGCTTAAGTTCAGTCGCGGGAGTCAATGAGCAGTTCTTC
CDR3: CASSLSSVAGVNEQFF

V: TRBV10-3
D: .
J: TRBJ1-6
size: many
DNA: TGTGCCATCAGTGAGGGACAGTCAAATTCACCCCTCCACTTT
CDR3: CAISEGQSNSPLHF

V: TRBV12-3/TRBV12-4
D: .
J: TRBJ2-7
size: many
DNA: TGTGCCAGCAGTCCAGTGTTGCTCGAGCAGTACTTC
CDR3: CASSPVLLEQYF

V: TRBV7-9
D: .
J: TRBJ2-7
size: few
DNA: TGTGCCAGCAGCCCAACAGCGGGCTACGAGCAGTACTTC
CDR3: CASSPTAGYEQYF

V: TRBV5-1
D: TRBD2
J: TRBJ2-2
size: once
DNA: TGCGCCAGCAGCCCCGGACTAGCGGTAAAGACCGGGGAGCTGTTTTTT
CDR3: CASSPGLAVKTGELFF

V: TRBV6-2/TRBV6-3
D: .
J: TRBJ1-2
size: .
DNA: TGTGCCAGCAGTCACACCTATGGCTACACCTTC
CDR3: CASSHTYGYTF

V: TRBV11-1
D: .
J: TRBJ2-2
size: few
DNA: TGTGCCAGCAGCTTAGGGCAGATAATCGGGGAGCTGTTTTTT
CDR3: CASSLGQIIGELFF

V: TRBV10-3
D: .
J: TRBJ2-2
size: .
DNA: TGTGCCATCAGTGAAGTGGGAGTTGACACCGGGGAGCTGTTTTTT
CDR3: CAISEVGVDTGELFF

V: TRBV20-1
D: TRBD2
J: TRBJ2-1
size: few
DNA: TGCAGTGCTAGAGGGCTAGCGGGGAACTACAATGAGCAGTTCTTC
CDR3: CSARGLAGNYNEQFF

V: TRBV7-9
D: .
J: TRBJ2-5
size: .
DNA: TGTGCCAGCAGCTTAAACCCCACGAAGACCCAGTACTTC
CDR3: CASSLNPTKTQYF

V: TRBV20-1
D: .
J: TRBJ1-2
size: .
DNA: TGCAGTGCTAGAGGGTTCTCTGGCTACACCTTC
CDR3: CSARGFSGYTF

V: TRBV2
D: TRBD1
J: TRBJ1-1
size: few
DNA: TGTGCCTGCCAAAGGGACAGCACTGAAGCTTTCTTT
CDR3: CACQRDSTEAFF

V: TRBV4-1
D: TRBD2
J: TRBJ2-7
size: few
DNA: TGCGCCAGCAGCCAAGAAGGGACTAGCGGGAAAGAGCAGTACTTC
CDR3: CASSQEGTSGKEQYF

V: TRBV5-1
D: TRBD1
J: TRBJ2-2
size: .
DNA: TGCGCCAGCAGGGGACAGGACGGCACCGGGGAGCTGTTTTTT
CDR3: CASRGQDGTGELFF

V: TRBV20-1
D: TRBD1
J: TRBJ2-7
size: .
DNA: TGCAGTGCTAGGTCCCGGACAGGGGAAACCTACGAGCAGTACTTC
CDR3: CSARSRTGETYEQYF

V: TRBV5-1
D: .
J: TRBJ2-1
size: many
DNA: TGTGCCAGCAGTTTAAGTGGGGGCGCCTACAATGAGCAGTTCTTC
CDR3: CASSLSGGAYNEQFF

V: TRBV10-3
D: TRBD1
J: TRBJ2-7
size: few
DNA: TGTGCCATCAGTGAGTTGGGACAGTCCCCAATCTACGAGCAGTACTTC
CDR3: CAISELGQSPIYEQYF

V: TRBV18
D: .
J: TRBJ2-3
size: once
DNA: TGTGCCAGCTCACCACCCCCGGAACGCCTCACAGATACGCAGTATTTT
CDR3: CASSPPPERLTDTQYF

V: TRBV11-2
D: .
J: TRBJ1-2
size: .
DNA: TGTGCCAGCAGGGAACAGGGTCCTAACTATGGCTACACCTTC
CDR3: CASREQGPNYGYTF

V: TRBV28
D: .
J: TRBJ2-3
size: many
DNA: TGTGCCAGCAGTTCTGCCCCCAGGGGAAATACGCAGTATTTT
CDR3: CASSSAPRGNTQYF

V: TRBV28
D: .
J: TRBJ1-3
size: few
DNA: TGTGCCACCCGAGCAATCGGAGGATCAACTGGAAACACCATATATTTT
CDR3: CATRAIGGSTGNTIYF

V: TRBV7-2
D: TRBD1
J: TRBJ2-5
size: .
DNA: TGTGCCAGCAGCCGACCGACAGGGGGCATGGAGACCCAGTACTTC
CDR3: CASSRPTGGMETQYF

V: TRBV4-2
D: .
J: TRBJ2-7
size: .
DNA: TGTGCCAGCAGCCAAGTGATAGCTAACAGGTTGCGGGAGCAGTACTTC
CDR3: CASSQVIANRLREQYF

V: TRBV29-1
D: .
J: TRBJ2-3
size: few
DNA: TGCAGCGCCAATCTCCAGGGCGGGAAAGATACGCAGTATTTT
CDR3: CSANLQGGKDTQYF

V: TRBV18
D: TRBD1
J: TRBJ1-1
size: many
DNA: TGTGCCAGCTCACCACAAGCAGGGGGACGCGGCACTGAAGCTTTCTTT
CDR3: CASSPQAGGRGTEAFF

V: TRBV6-5
D: TRBD1
J: TRBJ1-2
size: few
DNA: TGTGCCAGCAGTTCCTGGGACAGGGCGGATAGGAACTATGGCTACACCTTC
CDR3: CASSSWDRADRNYGYTF

V: TRBV20-1
D: TRBD2
J: TRBJ2-5
size: few
DNA: TGCAGTGCTAGATGGACTAGCGTAATGCCCCAAGAGACCCAGTACTTC
CDR3: CSARWTSVMPQETQYF

V: TRBV7-2
D: .
J: TRBJ1-2
size: .
DNA: TGTGCCAGCAGCCACAATGTTGGGCAGCTGTATGGCTACACCTTC
CDR3: CASSHNVGQLYGYTF

V: TRBV7-2
D: .
J: TRBJ1-1
size: many
DNA: TGTGCCAGCAGCTTAGAAAGGGACACTGAAGCTTTCTTT
CDR3: CASSLERDTEAFF

V: TRBV10-3
D: TRBD2
J: TRBJ2-1
size: .
DNA: TGTGCCATCAGTGACCCCGTTGGCCTAGCGGGACTTAACAATGAGCAGTTCTTC
CDR3: CAISDPVGLAGLNNEQFF

V: TRBV7-2
D: .
J: TRBJ2-7
size: once
DNA: TGTGCCAGCAGCTCCCGGGTACCGGGTCCTCACCCCTACGAGCACTACTTC
CDR3: CASSSRVPGPHPYEHYF

V: TRBV20-1
D: TRBD2
J: TRBJ2-3
size: few
DNA: TGCAGTGCTAACCTAGCGGGGGGGCCCAATACGCAGTATTTT
CDR3: CSANLAGGPNTQYF

V: TRBV5-4
D: .
J: TRBJ1-2
size: few
DNA: TGTGCCAGCAGCCCTGTGGGACGGACCTATGGCTACACCTTC
CDR3: CASSPVGRTYGYTF

V: TRBV10-3
D: TRBD2
J: TRBJ2-6
size: few
DNA: TGTGCCATCAGTGAGTCGCGGGGGGGACAGTGGGCCCTCTCTGGGGCCAACGTCCTGACTTTC
CDR3: CAISESRGGQWALSGANVLTF

V: TRBV4-2
D: .
J: TRBJ1-3
size: few
DNA: TGTGCCAGCAGCCAGACCCGGGACAAGAACTCTGGAAACACCATATATTTT
CDR3: CASSQTRDKNSGNTIYF

V: TRBV12-3/TRBV12-4
D: .
J: TRBJ2-1
size: many
DNA: TGTGCCAGCAGTTTTACGTCGCAATACAATGAGCAGTTCTTC
CDR3: CASSFTSQYNEQFF

V: TRBV20-1
D: TRBD1
J: TRBJ2-7
size: few
DNA: TGCAGTGCTAGAGATCCGTTAGGGAGGACAGGGACGTACGAGCAGTACTTC
CDR3: CSARDPLGRTGTYEQYF

V: TRBV3-1
D: .
J: TRBJ2-2
size: .
DNA: TGTGCCAGCAGCCGATCCCTAGTGACCGGGGAGCGTTTTTTT
CDR3: CASSRSLVTGERFF

V: TRBV18
D: TRBD1
J: TRBJ2-7
size: .
DNA: TGTGCCAGCTCACTCAGGGGGTCGGCCTACGAGCAGTACTTC
CDR3: CASSLRGSAYEQYF

V: TRBV18
D: .
J: TRBJ2-5
size: .
DNA: TGTGCCAGCTCACCGACGACCGGACCGCCCCAAGAGACCCAGTACTTC
CDR3: CASSPTTGPPQETQYF

V: TRBV10-3
D: .
J: TRBJ2-2
size: .
DNA: TGTGCCATCAGTGAGACAGTAAGCACCGGGGAGCTGTTTTTT
CDR3: CAISETVSTGELFF

V: TRBV5-4
D: .
J: TRBJ2-5
size: .
DNA: TGTGCCAGCAGCCTGGGCGACCTGGGGACCCAGTACTTC
CDR3: CASSLGDLGTQYF

V: TRBV20-1
D: TRBD1
J: TRBJ2-7
size: .
DNA: TGCAGTGCTCCCGACAGGGGCCCCTACGAGCAGTACTTC
CDR3: CSAPDRGPYEQYF

V: TRBV7-6
D: TRBD2
J: TRBJ2-1
size: many
DNA: TGTGCCAGCAGCTTATTTAGCGGGAGCTCCTACAATGAGCAGTTCTTC
CDR3: CASSLFSGSSYNEQFF

V: TRBV29-1
D: TRBD2
J: TRBJ2-7
size: few
DNA: TGCAGTGTAGGACTAGCGGGATACTACGAGCAGTACTTC
CDR3: CSVGLAGYYEQYF

V: TRBV7-6
D: TRBD1
J: TRBJ2-1
size: .
DNA: TGTGCCAGCAGCCAGGACAGGACCGAGCAGTTCTTC
CDR3: CASSQDRTEQFF

V: TRBV30
D: .
J: TRBJ2-2
size: .
DNA: TGTGCCTGGAGTCCGCCGGGAAACACCGGGGAGCTGTTTTTT
CDR3: CAWSPPGNTGELFF

V: TRBV18
D: TRBD1
J: TRBJ2-2
size: few
DNA: TGTGCCAGCGCCTGGACAGGGAACACCGGGGAGCTGTTTTTT
CDR3: CASAWTGNTGELFF

V: TRBV5-6
D: TRBD1
J: TRBJ2-5
size: .
DNA: TGTGCCAGCAGCGAGACAGGGGCCTCGCAAGAGACCCAGTACTTC
CDR3: CASSETGASQETQYF

V: TRBV29-1
D: .
J: TRBJ1-1
size: few
DNA: TGCAGCGTTGAACAGAATGAAGCTTTCTTT
CDR3: CSVEQNEAFF

V: TRBV25-1
D: .
J: TRBJ1-5
size: many
DNA: TGTGCCAGCAGTACTTCCCCGGCTCGAGGAAGGGGCAATCAGCCCCAGCATTTT
CDR3: CASSTSPARGRGNQPQHF

V: TRBV30
D: .
J: TRBJ1-6
size: few
DNA: TGTGCCTGGAGGTGGGACGCCTATAATTCACCCCTCCACTTT
CDR3: CAWRWDAYNSPLHF

V: TRBV7-2
D: TRBD1
J: TRBJ2-1
size: .
DNA: TGTGCCAGCAGCCTCCAGACAGGGGGCAATGAGCAGTTCTTC
CDR3: CASSLQTGGNEQFF

V: TRBV19
D: TRBD2
J: TRBJ2-3
size: .
DNA: TGTGCCAGTAGTATCGGGACTACTCAGTATTTT
CDR3: CASSIGTTQYF